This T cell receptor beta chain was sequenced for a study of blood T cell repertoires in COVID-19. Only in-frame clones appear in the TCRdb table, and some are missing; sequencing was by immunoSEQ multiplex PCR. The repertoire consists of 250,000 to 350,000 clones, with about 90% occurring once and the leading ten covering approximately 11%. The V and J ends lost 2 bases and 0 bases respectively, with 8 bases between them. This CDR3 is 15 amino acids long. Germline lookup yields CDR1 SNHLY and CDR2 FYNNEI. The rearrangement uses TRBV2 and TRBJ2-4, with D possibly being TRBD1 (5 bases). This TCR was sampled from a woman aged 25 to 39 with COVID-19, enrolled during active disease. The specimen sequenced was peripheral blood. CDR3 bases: TGTGCCAGCAGTGAAACAGGTCTAGCCAAAAACATTCAGTACTTC. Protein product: CASSETGLAKNIQYF.